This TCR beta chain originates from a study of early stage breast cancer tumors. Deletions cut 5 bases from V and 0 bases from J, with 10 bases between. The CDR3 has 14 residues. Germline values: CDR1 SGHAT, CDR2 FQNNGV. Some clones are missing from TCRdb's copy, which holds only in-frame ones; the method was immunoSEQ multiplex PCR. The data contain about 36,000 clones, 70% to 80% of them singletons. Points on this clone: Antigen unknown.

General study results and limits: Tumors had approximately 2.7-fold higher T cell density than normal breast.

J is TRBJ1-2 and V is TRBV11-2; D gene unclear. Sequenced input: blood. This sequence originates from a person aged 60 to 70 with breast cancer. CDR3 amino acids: CASSARPTNYGYTF. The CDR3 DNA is TGTGCCAGCAGCGCCCGTCCGACTAACTATGGCTACACCTTC.